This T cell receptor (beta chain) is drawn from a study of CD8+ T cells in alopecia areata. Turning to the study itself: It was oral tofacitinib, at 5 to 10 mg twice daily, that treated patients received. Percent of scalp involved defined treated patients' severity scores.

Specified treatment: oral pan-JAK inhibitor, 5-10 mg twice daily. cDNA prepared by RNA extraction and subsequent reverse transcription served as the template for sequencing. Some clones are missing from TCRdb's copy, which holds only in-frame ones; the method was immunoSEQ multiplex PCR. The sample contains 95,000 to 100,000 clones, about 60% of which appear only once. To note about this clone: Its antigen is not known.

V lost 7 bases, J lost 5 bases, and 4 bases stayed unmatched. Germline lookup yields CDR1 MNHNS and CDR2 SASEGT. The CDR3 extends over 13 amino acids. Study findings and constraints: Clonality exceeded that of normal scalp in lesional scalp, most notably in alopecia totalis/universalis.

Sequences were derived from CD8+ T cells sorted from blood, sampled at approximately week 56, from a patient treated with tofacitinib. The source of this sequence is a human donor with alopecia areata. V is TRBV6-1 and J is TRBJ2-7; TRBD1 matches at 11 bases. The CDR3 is CASTRDRGDEQYF. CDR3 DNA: TGTGCCAGCACCAGGGACAGGGGGGACGAGCAGTACTTC.